This T cell receptor (beta chain) is from a study of radiation and T cells in renal cell carcinoma. Study-level information: Nephrectomy followed 15 Gy stereotactic body radiation by 4 weeks. Study-wide results and limits: In blood, top tumor clones expanded by 2 weeks, shrinking by 4. Without pretreatment biopsies, baseline tumor clonotype presence was undetermined.

Here immunoSEQ multiplex PCR was the method, and the copy in TCRdb shows in-frame clones only, minus some. Counted here are 120,000 to 150,000 clones, 88% occurring once; the ten biggest clones make up around 4.4%. As to this clone: Its antigen is currently unknown.

The germline V gene encodes CDR1 MNHNS and CDR2 SASEGT. The junction had 11 bases not matched to a gene; V was cut back by 4 bases and J by 4 bases. The CDR3 consists of 16 residues. Time point noted: baseline pretreatment blood. Specified treatment: 15 Gy SBRT to primary tumor, nephrectomy 4 weeks later. The sequenced sample was blood, obtained from a patient whose treatment included radiotherapy and nephrectomy. The chain is built from TRBV6-1 and TRBJ2-7, with 9 nucleotides matching TRBD1. The receptor's source is a woman in her 70s with renal cell carcinoma. CDR3 sequence: CASSVTPGTGFYEQYF. CDR3 DNA: TGTGCCAGCAGTGTCACCCCCGGGACAGGGTTTTACGAGCAGTACTTC.